This is a list of T cell receptor beta chains from one sample in a study of control samples from healthy donors and cancer patients. Profiling relied on immunoSEQ multiplex PCR, and the TCRdb table lists in-frame clones only, not all of them. The data contain fewer than 200,000 clones, 80% to 95% of them singletons. Sequenced sample: blood. The origin of the receptors is a woman aged 55-75 years in good health. CDR3s include the opening cysteine and the closing phenylalanine or tryptophan. D genes are given only for firm matches. Size tells how often a clone was seen (once, few, many) or the class of an expanded clone, and some rows leave it out.

d_call	v_call	clone_size	j_call	cdr3_aa	cdr3_nt
.	TRBV19	.	TRBJ2-1	CASSAAVSSYNEQFF	TGTGCCAGTAGTGCCGCCGTAAGCTCCTACAATGAGCAGTTCTTC
.	TRBV6-1	.	TRBJ1-1	CASSGRGVLTLNTEAFF	TGTGCCAGCAGTGGGAGGGGGGTCCTTACTTTGAACACTGAAGCTTTCTTT
TRBD1	TRBV6-2/TRBV6-3	.	TRBJ1-1	CASSYRTGKGADTEAFF	TGTGCCAGCAGTTACCGGACAGGGAAAGGGGCGGACACTGAAGCTTTCTTT
.	TRBV19	.	TRBJ2-6	CASSVPTGANVLTF	TGTGCCAGTAGTGTCCCTACTGGGGCCAACGTCCTGACTTTC
TRBD2	TRBV24-1	.	TRBJ2-1	CATSESSGNEQFF	TGTGCCACCAGTGAGTCTAGCGGGAATGAGCAGTTCTTC
.	TRBV6-2/TRBV6-3	.	TRBJ1-3	CASSYGFGSSTANTIYF	TGTGCCAGCAGTTACGGTTTCGGAAGTAGTACGGCTAACACCATATATTTT
.	TRBV12-5	few	TRBJ1-5	CASGRGSNSNQPQHF	TGTGCTAGTGGGAGGGGGTCTAATAGCAATCAGCCCCAGCATTTT
TRBD1	TRBV5-4	.	TRBJ2-5	CASRPGRVAGGRETQYF	TGTGCCAGCAGGCCCGGACGGGTGGCAGGGGGTCGAGAGACCCAGTACTTC
TRBD2	TRBV19	.	TRBJ2-2	CASSSAGANTGELFF	TGTGCCAGTAGTTCCGCGGGGGCGAACACCGGGGAGCTGTTTTTT
.	TRBV7-2	.	TRBJ2-1	CASSSRGGGGNEQFF	TGTGCCAGCAGCTCGAGGGGGGGTGGAGGGAATGAGCAGTTCTTC
.	TRBV21-1	.	TRBJ2-3	CASSLSSTDTQYF	TGTGCCAGCAGCCTTTCCTCCACAGATACGCAGTATTTT
.	TRBV7-8	.	TRBJ1-2	CASSLVGGRTNYGYTF	TGTGCCAGCAGCTTAGTGGGGGGTAGGACAAACTATGGCTACACCTTC
.	TRBV6-5	.	TRBJ1-2	CASRRQHGGYTF	TGTGCCAGCAGAAGGCAACATGGCGGCTACACCTTC
.	TRBV27	.	TRBJ1-1	CASSPPNRAIDTEAFF	TGTGCCAGCAGTCCCCCGAACAGGGCGATTGACACTGAAGCTTTCTTT
.	TRBV6-5	.	TRBJ1-1	CASSYSQGNTEAFF	TGTGCCAGCAGTTACTCGCAGGGTAACACTGAAGCTTTCTTT
TRBD1	TRBV12-3/TRBV12-4	once	TRBJ1-2	CASGGQGVNGYTF	TGTGCCAGCGGTGGACAGGGGGTAAACGGCTACACCTTC
.	TRBV3-1/TRBV3-2	.	TRBJ1-1	CASSHRRWMNTEAFF	TGTGCCAGCAGCCACCGACGGTGGATGAACACTGAAGCTTTCTTT
TRBD1	TRBV24-1	.	TRBJ2-3	CATSDSGQGADTQYF	TGTGCCACCAGTGATTCGGGACAGGGGGCAGATACGCAGTATTTT
.	TRBV5-1	.	TRBJ1-5	CASSLGSTSDSNQPQHF	TGCGCCAGCAGCTTGGGCTCAACCTCCGATAGCAATCAGCCCCAGCATTTT
.	TRBV30	.	TRBJ1-2	CAWTRGDGYTF	TGTGCCTGGACTAGAGGAGATGGCTACACCTTC
.	TRBV6-2/TRBV6-3	.	TRBJ1-1	CASSYGQHSGTEAFF	TGTGCCAGCAGTTATGGACAGCATAGTGGCACTGAAGCTTTCTTT
.	TRBV5-1	.	TRBJ1-1	CASSLDLGAEAFF	TGCGCCAGCAGCTTGGATTTAGGGGCCGAAGCTTTCTTT
.	TRBV2	.	TRBJ1-5	CASSEGTVGQPQHF	TGTGCCAGCAGTGAAGGGACCGTAGGTCAGCCCCAGCATTTT
TRBD2	TRBV18	.	TRBJ2-7	CASSPGTSGGASEQYF	TGTGCCAGCTCACCCGGGACTAGCGGGGGGGCGAGTGAGCAGTACTTC
.	TRBV5-1	.	TRBJ1-2	CASSLALEGGYTF	TGCGCCAGCAGCTTGGCCTTGGAGGGTGGCTACACCTTC
TRBD2	TRBV9	.	TRBJ2-7	CASSPTAGGNSYEQYF	TGTGCCAGCAGCCCCACAGCGGGGGGAAACTCCTACGAGCAGTACTTC
TRBD2	TRBV18	few	TRBJ2-1	CASSPGLAGGNEQFF	TGTGCCAGCTCACCGGGGCTAGCGGGGGGGAATGAGCAGTTCTTC
.	TRBV18	.	TRBJ1-1	CASSPPSTNTEAFF	TGTGCCAGCTCACCACCATCTACCAACACTGAAGCTTTCTTT
TRBD1	TRBV7-9	.	TRBJ2-5	CASSLGQGGLQETQYF	TGTGCCAGCAGCTTAGGACAGGGGGGCTTACAAGAGACCCAGTACTTC
TRBD1	TRBV18	once	TRBJ2-7	CASSPGQGATYEQYF	TGTGCCAGCTCACCGGGACAGGGGGCGACCTACGAGCAGTACTTC
.	TRBV7-9	once	TRBJ2-5	CASSSGQQGPQETQYF	TGTGCCAGCAGCTCGGGGCAGCAAGGGCCCCAAGAGACCCAGTACTTC
TRBD1	TRBV16	.	TRBJ2-7	CASSLNRDRVVHEQYF	TGTGCCAGCAGCCTGAACCGGGACAGGGTTGTACACGAGCAGTACTTC
TRBD1	TRBV28	.	TRBJ1-1	CASSFRRTGTFF	TGTGCCAGCAGTTTCCGTCGGACAGGGACTTTCTTT
.	TRBV5-4	.	TRBJ2-2	CASSKGIPNTGELFF	TGTGCCAGCAGCAAGGGTATCCCCAACACCGGGGAGCTGTTTTTT
.	TRBV7-2	.	TRBJ1-3	CASSKRWTGNTGNTIYF	TGTGCCAGCAGCAAAAGATGGACGGGAAATACCGGAAACACCATATATTTT
TRBD1	TRBV5-1	.	TRBJ2-7	CASTIGTGGSYEQYF	TGCGCCAGCACCATCGGGACAGGGGGGTCCTACGAGCAGTACTTC
.	TRBV5-4	once	TRBJ1-1	CASSLRSAGLNTEAFF	TGTGCCAGCAGCTTGCGTTCAGCAGGGTTGAACACTGAAGCTTTCTTT
TRBD1	TRBV7-6	once	TRBJ2-7	CASSIDRGREQYF	TGTGCCAGCAGCATTGACAGGGGTCGGGAGCAGTACTTC
TRBD2	TRBV7-2	.	TRBJ2-7	CASSLGGGTSYEQYF	TGTGCCAGCAGCTTAGGGGGGGGAACCTCCTACGAGCAGTACTTC
TRBD2	TRBV7-8	.	TRBJ2-1	CASTLITSGAHNEQFF	TGTGCCAGCACCCTCATTACTAGCGGGGCCCACAATGAGCAGTTCTTC
.	TRBV9	.	TRBJ1-4	CASISARGYEKLFF	TGTGCCAGCATCTCTGCCAGGGGATATGAAAAACTGTTTTTT
.	TRBV4-1	.	TRBJ2-5	CASSQDYATSFETQYF	TGCGCCAGCAGCCAAGATTATGCAACGAGCTTCGAGACCCAGTACTTC
.	TRBV18	.	TRBJ1-2	CASSPSGTLLISMYTF	TGTGCCAGCTCGCCTTCCGGGACCCTTCTAATTTCGATGTACACCTTC
.	TRBV6-1	.	TRBJ1-5	CASSESGQPQHF	TGTGCCAGCAGTGAATCCGGGCAGCCCCAGCATTTT
.	TRBV19	.	TRBJ1-2	CASSIEDRSYGYTF	TGTGCCAGTAGTATAGAGGACAGATCCTATGGCTACACCTTC
.	TRBV30	.	TRBJ1-1	CAWSVMTGEAFF	TGTGCCTGGAGCGTAATGACAGGAGAAGCTTTCTTT
TRBD2	TRBV4-3	.	TRBJ2-7	CASSLKTRGGSYEQYF	TGCGCCAGCAGCCTCAAAACGCGGGGGGGTTCCTACGAGCAGTACTTC
TRBD2	TRBV6-5	.	TRBJ2-1	CASIGRLGGFNEQFF	TGTGCCAGCATCGGGAGGTTAGGAGGTTTCAATGAGCAGTTCTTC
.	TRBV11-2	.	TRBJ1-5	CASSLVAGFSNQPQHF	TGTGCCAGCAGCTTAGTGGCAGGGTTTAGCAATCAGCCCCAGCATTTT
TRBD2	TRBV13	.	TRBJ2-5	CASTRRAGGRETQYF	TGTGCCAGCACCCGCAGGGCGGGGGGGCGAGAGACCCAGTACTTC
TRBD2	TRBV5-6	.	TRBJ2-4	CASSSARGDIQYF	TGTGCCAGCAGCTCCGCTCGGGGGGACATTCAGTACTTC
.	TRBV7-3	.	TRBJ1-4	CASSMDPNEKLFF	TGTGCCAGCAGCATGGATCCTAATGAAAAACTGTTTTTT